The 25 T cell receptor beta chains below come from one sample, sequenced in a study of blood T cell repertoires in COVID-19 (dated by TCRdb to about 2020). The library was generated by the immunoSEQ multiplex PCR assay. Imported from immuneACCESS, the table was reduced by TCRdb to in-frame sequences with V and J called. These copies leave out some clones; in studies compared against another copy, an unresolved V gene accounts for under half, and the cause of the remainder is not known. The sample table lists about 100,000 clones, about 89% of them with a count of one. The ten largest clones take up less than 2.5% of the sample. Sequencing input: peripheral blood. Receptors were obtained from a man in his forties or fifties with active COVID-19.

This rearrangement joins TRBV6-6 to TRBJ2-3, with 8 bases lining up with TRBD2. The CDR3 is 13 amino acids. Germline V lookup: CDR1 MNHNY, CDR2 SVGAGI (reference sequence). Trimming took 10 bases from V and 0 from J; bases not matched to a gene: 3. CDR3 in DNA: TGTGCCATCACTAGCGGAAGCACAGATACGCAGTATTTT. Translation gives CAITSGSTDTQYF.

The chain combines TRBV2 with TRBJ1-1; D not resolved. The CDR3 totals 11 residues. Trimming took 5 bases from V and 8 from J, leaving 9 bases between them. CDR1 is SNHLY, CDR2 FYNNEI, per germline. The CDR3 here is CASSPQVEAFF. The CDR3 DNA sequence: TGTGCCAGCAGTCCCCAGGTAGAAGCTTTCTTT. Full variable domain (remainder filled in from reference TRBV2 and TRBJ1-1): EPEVTQTPSHQVTQMGQEVILRCVPISNHLYFYWYRQILGQKVEFLVSFYNNEISEKSEIFDDQFSVERPDGSNFTLKIRSTKLEDSAMYFCASSPQVEAFFGQGTRLTVV.

The rearrangement joins TRBV7-9 to TRBJ2-4; 7 bases agree with TRBD1. Germline V gives CDR1 SEHNR, CDR2 FQNEAQ (reference sequence). This CDR3 has 15 residues. V dropped 3 bases and J dropped 2; count of bases not matched to a gene: 4. CDR3 sequence reads: CASSFLQGTKNIQYF. The CDR3 DNA is TGTGCCAGCAGCTTTCTACAGGGGACCAAAAACATTCAGTACTTC.

The chain employs TRBV10-2 and TRBJ1-1; D may be TRBD1 (6 bases). The CDR3 contains 16 residues. Germline CDR1 is WSHSY and CDR2 is SAAADI. V was shortened by 0 bases and J by 6 bases, with 17 bases between the two germline ends. As DNA, the CDR3 is TGCGCCAGCAGTGAGTCGAGATCAGGGGTATTACCTGAAGCTTTCTTT. Its protein product is CASSESRSGVLPEAFF.

The chain carries TRBV5-1 and TRBJ1-4; 10 positions match TRBD1. The CDR3 covers 15 residues. Germline loops: CDR1 SGHRS, CDR2 YFSETQ. The J segment lost 6 bases and the V segment lost 4 bases, leaving 6 bases of the junction unmatched. Here the CDR3 DNA reads TGCGCCAGCAGCATTTCCGGGACAGGGGATGAAAAACTGTTTTTT. Translated: CASSISGTGDEKLFF. Filled out from reference TRBV5-1 and TRBJ1-4, the complete variable domain reads KAGVTQTPRYLIKTRGQQVTLSCSPISGHRSVSWYQQTPGQGLQFLFEYFSETQRNKGNFPGRFSGRQFSNSRSEMNVSTLELGDSALYLCASSISGTGDEKLFFGSGTQLSVL.

The chain joins TRBV19 to TRBJ1-5; weak D call: TRBD1 (6 bases). Germline V gives CDR1 LNHDA, CDR2 SQIVND (reference sequence). CDR3 length: 16 amino acids. V lost 6 bases and J 0 bases, leaving 15 bases between the germline ends. This chain's CDR3 is CASSKYRENSNQPQHF. The CDR3 nucleotides are TGTGCCAGTAGCAAATACAGGGAAAATAGCAATCAGCCCCAGCATTTT.

The chain links TRBV5-1 to TRBJ2-1; 13 nucleotides agree with TRBD2. The CDR3 extends over 19 amino acids. Germline V gives CDR1 SGHRS, CDR2 YFSETQ. The junction had 13 bases not matched to a gene; V was cut back by 4 bases and J by 3 bases. Here the CDR3 DNA reads TGCGCCAGCAGCCCCTCGACTAGCGGGGGGCCAACCGGCTACAATGAGCAGTTCTTC. Translation gives CASSPSTSGGPTGYNEQFF.

The chain recombines TRBV21-1 with TRBJ2-4; the D call of TRBD2 is as the table states it, not checked on the DNA. TRBV21-1 is labeled a pseudogene. The CDR3 loop spans 15 amino acids. The DNA for the CDR3 is TGTGCCAGCAGCAGGCGGAGGCTAGCCAAAAACATTCAGTACTTC. Its translation: CASSRRRLAKNIQYF.

About this clone itself: At the DNA level, this CDR3 is encoded by other sequences in the same sample as well. The J gene is TRBJ2-5, the V gene TRBV7-9; D gene unclear. V lost 3 bases and J 1 base, leaving 3 bases between the germline ends. Germline V gene lookup returns CDR1 SEHNR and CDR2 FQNEAQ (reference sequence). The CDR3 has 12 residues. The CDR3 protein is CASSFSQETQYF. The CDR3 DNA reads TGTGCCAGCAGCTTCAGCCAAGAGACCCAGTACTTC.

DNA of the CDR3: TGTGCCAGCAGTGAATCACAGATTCAGCCCCAGCATTTT. This gives the protein CASSESQIQPQHF. V usage is TRBV6-1 and J usage is TRBJ1-5; no reliable D call. Germline V gives CDR1 MNHNS, CDR2 SASEGT. The CDR3 spans 13 residues. V was pared by 2 bases and J by 6 bases, with 8 bases between.

V and J are TRBV10-2 and TRBJ1-2; 10 bases are a match to TRBD1. V lost 9 bases and J lost 6; bases outside the gene matches: 7. There are 13 residues in the CDR3. Germline V gene sequence: CDR1 WSHSY, CDR2 SAAADI. The CDR3 DNA is TGCGCCAGTAGACAGGGGGCGTGGGATGGCTACACCTTC. Translating it yields CASRQGAWDGYTF.

The genes are TRBV6-1 and TRBJ2-1, with 9 bases lining up with TRBD1. Unmatched junction bases numbered 8, after V lost 4 bases and J lost 4 bases. The CDR3 totals 16 residues. Germline V gene sequence: CDR1 MNHNS, CDR2 SASEGT. This chain's CDR3 is CASSALRGTGYNEQFF. CDR3 coding DNA: TGTGCCAGCAGTGCCTTGAGAGGGACAGGGTACAATGAGCAGTTCTTC.

The chain couples TRBV2 to TRBJ1-1; TRBD1 might be the D (5 bases). V gave up 7 bases and J gave up 5 bases, with 17 bases separating them. The CDR3 is 14 amino acids. The germline V gene has CDR1 SNHLY and CDR2 FYNNEI. CDR3 nucleotide sequence: TGTGCCAGCACCCTAGGGGCAGGTATGACTGAAGCTTTCTTT. Its translation is CASTLGAGMTEAFF.

The rearrangement uses TRBV5-1 and TRBJ1-4, with a possible D match to TRBD1 (6 bases). CDR1 and CDR2 from the germline V gene are SGHRS and YFSETQ. This CDR3 has 15 residues. The germline V and J ends were trimmed by 4 bases and 4 bases, with 14 bases remaining between them. The CDR3 protein is CASSLRGQLNEKLFF. The CDR3 coding sequence is TGCGCCAGCAGCCTCCGTGGACAGCTTAATGAAAAACTGTTTTTT.

In DNA form, the CDR3 reads TGCAGCGCGACCGGGACTAGACACAATGAGCAGTTCTTC. Protein sequence: CSATGTRHNEQFF. The chain combines TRBV29-1 with TRBJ2-1; 8 bases are shared with TRBD2. Germline CDR1 SQVTM, CDR2 ANQGSEA. The length of the CDR3 is 13 residues. J lost 5 bases, V lost 7 bases, and 7 bases had no gene match.

The chain is built from TRBV5-1 and TRBJ2-2, with 8 positions matching TRBD1. Germline V lookup: CDR1 SGHRS, CDR2 YFSETQ. V shed 3 bases and J 2 bases; nucleotides not matched to a gene: 3. The CDR3 covers 15 residues. The CDR3 DNA sequence: TGCGCCAGCAGCTGGACAGGGACCAACACCGGGGAGCTGTTTTTT. This encodes CASSWTGTNTGELFF.

This rearrangement joins TRBV19 to TRBJ1-2; D is ambiguous. Germline CDR1 and CDR2: LNHDA and SQIVND (reference sequence). The CDR3 consists of 15 residues. Trimming left V 1 base short and J 6 bases short, with 15 bases between. The CDR3 region is CASSIATTGRNGYTF. DNA of the CDR3: TGTGCCAGTAGTATAGCGACGACCGGCAGGAATGGCTACACCTTC.

This chain links TRBV6-6 with TRBJ2-3, with 8 bases identical to TRBD2. The CDR3 length is 16 residues. The trim removed 6 bases at V and 2 bases at J, leaving 10 bases unmatched. CDR1 is MNHNY, CDR2 SVGAGI, per germline (reference sequence). CDR3 nucleotides: TGTGCCAGCAGGACCGGGGGGGTCAGATCCACAGATACGCAGTATTTT. Protein: CASRTGGVRSTDTQYF.

The chain employs TRBV9 and TRBJ2-1; 9 bases are a match to TRBD2. The V and J ends lost 2 bases and 8 bases, in that order; junction bases with no gene match: 17. CDR1 and CDR2 from the germline V gene are SGDLS and YYNGEE. The CDR3 totals 18 residues. CDR3 in DNA: TGTGCCAGCAGCGTGCTTAGCGGGAGTATGTTTGATGGGGATGAGCAGTTCTTC. Amino acid sequence: CASSVLSGSMFDGDEQFF.

The rearrangement links TRBV24-1 to TRBJ1-2; D not resolved. Germline assignment: CDR1 KGHDR and CDR2 SFDVKD. V lost 7 bases and J lost 1, with 9 bases in between. The CDR3 has 13 amino acids. The CDR3 DNA is TGTGCCACCAGCACAGCTGATAACTATGGCTACACCTTC. Residues: CATSTADNYGYTF.

V usage is TRBV9 and J usage is TRBJ2-3, with TRBD1 as a possible D gene (6 bases). Germline CDR1 is SGDLS and CDR2 is YYNGEE. V lost 3 bases, J lost 4 bases, and 18 bases lay in between. The CDR3 runs to 16 residues. CDR3 residues: CASSEVGQTIADTQYF. The CDR3 DNA reads TGTGCCAGCAGCGAGGTCGGACAGACAATAGCAGATACGCAGTATTTT.

The chain joins TRBV7-9 to TRBJ1-4; D is perhaps TRBD1 (5 bases). V dropped 5 bases and J dropped 8 bases, with 18 bases sitting between them. The CDR3 covers 15 residues. The germline V gene encodes CDR1 SEHNR and CDR2 FQNEAQ (reference sequence). CDR3 amino acids: CASSGGDLRAEKLFF. CDR3 nucleotides: TGTGCCAGCAGCGGTGGGGACTTACGCGCGGAAAAACTGTTTTTT.

The chain employs TRBV27 and TRBJ1-2; the D is unclear. This CDR3 contains 12 residues. The ends were cut back, 7 bases at V and 4 bases at J, with 10 bases in the middle. Per germline, CDR1 MNHEY and CDR2 SMNVEV (reference sequence). This chain's CDR3 is CASMGTAYGYTF. In nucleotides, the CDR3 is TGTGCCAGCATGGGCACGGCCTATGGCTACACCTTC.

This clone was found once. J is TRBJ2-3 and V is TRBV7-2, with 7 bases matching TRBD1. CDR3 length equals 14 residues. The V segment lost 2 bases and the J segment 6 bases; nucleotides outside the gene matches: 5. Germline-derived CDR1 and CDR2 are SGHTA and FQGNSA. The CDR3 here is CASSLNRGWDTQYF. The CDR3 DNA sequence: TGTGCCAGCAGCTTAAACAGGGGTTGGGATACGCAGTATTTT.

The chain uses TRBV7-8 and TRBJ2-3; 8 bases align to TRBD1. Germline V lookup: CDR1 SGHVS, CDR2 FQNEAQ. The CDR3 consists of 15 residues. V was pared by 0 bases and J by 3 bases, with 2 bases of the junction left unmatched. This chain's CDR3 is CASSLAQGVTDTQYF. The CDR3 DNA reads TGTGCCAGCAGCTTAGCACAGGGGGTAACAGATACGCAGTATTTT.